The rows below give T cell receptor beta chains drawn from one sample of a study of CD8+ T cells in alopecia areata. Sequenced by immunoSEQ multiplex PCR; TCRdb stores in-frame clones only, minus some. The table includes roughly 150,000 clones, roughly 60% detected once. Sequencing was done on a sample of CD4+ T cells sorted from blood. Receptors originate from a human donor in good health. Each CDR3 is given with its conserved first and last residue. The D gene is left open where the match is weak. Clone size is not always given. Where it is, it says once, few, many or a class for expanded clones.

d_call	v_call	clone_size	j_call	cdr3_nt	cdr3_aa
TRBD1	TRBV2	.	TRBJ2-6	TGTGCCAGCAGCAGGGGGACAGGGGCCAACGTCCTGACTTTC	CASSRGTGANVLTF
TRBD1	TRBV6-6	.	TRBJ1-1	TGTGCCAGCAGGGGGGACAGGGGGCGAACTGAAGCTTTCTTT	CASRGDRGRTEAFF
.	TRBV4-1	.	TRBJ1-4	TGTGCCAGCAGCCAAGGAGATAGCGGGAATGAAAAACTGTTTTTT	CASSQGDSGNEKLFF
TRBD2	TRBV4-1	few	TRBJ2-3	TGCGCCAGCAGCCCCCCGGGACTAGCGGATCAAGATACGCAGTATTTT	CASSPPGLADQDTQYF
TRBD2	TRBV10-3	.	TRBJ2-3	TGTGCCATCCTAGCGGGCAGGCCTAATAGCACAGATACGCAGTATTTT	CAILAGRPNSTDTQYF
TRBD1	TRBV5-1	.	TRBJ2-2	TGCGCCAGCAAAGAACAGGGGGCGACCGGGGAGCTGTTTTTT	CASKEQGATGELFF
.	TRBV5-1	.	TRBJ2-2	TGCGCCAGCAGCTTGTCGTTGGGGACCGGGGAGCTGTTTTTT	CASSLSLGTGELFF
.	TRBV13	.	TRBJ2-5	TGTGCCAGCAGCCTGGGTCGGCAGGGGGAGACCCAGTACTTC	CASSLGRQGETQYF
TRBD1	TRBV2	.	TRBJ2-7	TGTGCCAGCACTACAGGGGTATCTGGCGAGCAGTACTTC	CASTTGVSGEQYF
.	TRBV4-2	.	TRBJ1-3	TGTGCCAGCAGCCAAGCAGGGGCTGGAAACACCATATATTTT	CASSQAGAGNTIYF
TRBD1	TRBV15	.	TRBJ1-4	TGTGCCACCAGCAGAGGAACGACAGGGGGCAATGAAAAACTGTTTTTT	CATSRGTTGGNEKLFF
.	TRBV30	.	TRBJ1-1	TGTGCCTGGAGTGTAAGAAGTCGACAGGCAGGCTTGGCTTTCTTT	CAWSVRSRQAGLAFF
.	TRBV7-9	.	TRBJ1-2	TGTGCCAGCAGCTTTAGTCCGAGGGAGGCCTATGGCTACACCTTC	CASSFSPREAYGYTF
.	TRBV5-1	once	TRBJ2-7	TGCGCCAGCAGCTTGGCCGGGACCCCTTACGAGCAGTACTTC	CASSLAGTPYEQYF
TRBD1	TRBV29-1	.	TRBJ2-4	TGCAGCGTTGATAAACAGGGGGGAGACATTCAGTACTTC	CSVDKQGGDIQYF
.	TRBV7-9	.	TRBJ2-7	TGTGCCAGCAGCTTGCAGGGACACGAGCAGTACTTC	CASSLQGHEQYF
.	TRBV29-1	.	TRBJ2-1	TGCAGCGTTGCCGGGACCCTCTACAATGAGCAGTTCTTC	CSVAGTLYNEQFF
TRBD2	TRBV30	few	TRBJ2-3	TGTGCCTGGAGGGGTCTAGCGGAGCAATCCATCACAGATACGCAGTATTTT	CAWRGLAEQSITDTQYF
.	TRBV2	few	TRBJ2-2	TGTGCCAGCATGCCAAGCAACACCGGGGAGCTGTTTTTT	CASMPSNTGELFF
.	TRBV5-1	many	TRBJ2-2	TGCGCCAGCAGCTTGTGGAACACCGGGGAGCTGTTTTTT	CASSLWNTGELFF
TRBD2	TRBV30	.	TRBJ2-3	TGTGCCTGGAGTGTGGGTAGCGGGTCTTCAGATACGCAGTATTTT	CAWSVGSGSSDTQYF
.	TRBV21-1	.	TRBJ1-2	TGTGCCAGCAGCCCACTCCCGAACGGCACCTTC	CASSPLPNGTF
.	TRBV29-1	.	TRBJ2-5	TGCAGCGTTGTAGGAATTCGACAAGAGACCCAGTACTTC	CSVVGIRQETQYF
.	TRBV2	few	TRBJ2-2	TGTGCCAGCAAGGATGTCTACAACACCGGGGAGCTGTTTTTT	CASKDVYNTGELFF
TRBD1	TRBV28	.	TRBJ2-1	TGTGCCAGCAGTCTCGGACAGGGGGCTAAGTTCTTC	CASSLGQGAKFF
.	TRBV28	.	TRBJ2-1	TGTGCCAGCAGCCGACGGGGGTACAATGAGCAGTTCTTC	CASSRRGYNEQFF
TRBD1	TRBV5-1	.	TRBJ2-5	TGCGCCAGCAGCTTGAGTGGGGGACAGGCCCCTCAAGAGACCCAGTACTTC	CASSLSGGQAPQETQYF
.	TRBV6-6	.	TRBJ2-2	TGTGCCAGCAGTTTATCGGGGCGCGGCACCGGGGAGCTGTTTTTT	CASSLSGRGTGELFF
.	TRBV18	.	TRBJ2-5	TGTGCCAGCTCCCATGGACGGATCCAAGAGACCCAGTACTTC	CASSHGRIQETQYF
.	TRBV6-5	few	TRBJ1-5	TGTGCCAGCGGGGGCAGGGCCCATCAGCCCCAGCATTTT	CASGGRAHQPQHF
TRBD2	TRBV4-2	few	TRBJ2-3	TGTGCCAGCAGCCTGCCTAGCGGGAACGCAGATACGCAGTATTTT	CASSLPSGNADTQYF
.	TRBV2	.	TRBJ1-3	TGTGCCAGCAGCAATTCACATGGCGCTGGAAACACCATATATTTT	CASSNSHGAGNTIYF
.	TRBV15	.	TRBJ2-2	TGTGCCACCAGCAGAGATCCTAGCAGCACCGGGGAGCTGTTTTTT	CATSRDPSSTGELFF
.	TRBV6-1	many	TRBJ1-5	TGTGCCAGCAGTAGGGCCCCTTCAGCCAATCAGCCCCAGCATTTT	CASSRAPSANQPQHF
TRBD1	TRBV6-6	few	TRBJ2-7	TGTGCCAGCAGTTCGGGACAGGGCTCCTACGAGCAGTACTTC	CASSSGQGSYEQYF
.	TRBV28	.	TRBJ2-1	TGTGCCAGCAGTTTACTAGGCAATGAGCAGTTCTTC	CASSLLGNEQFF
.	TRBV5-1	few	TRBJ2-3	TGCGCCAGCGGAGCCTACCACACAGATACGCAGTATTTT	CASGAYHTDTQYF
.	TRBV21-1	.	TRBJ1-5	TGTGCCAGCAATAAGGCCTGGATCGGGGGGAACAATCAGCCCCAGCATTTT	CASNKAWIGGNNQPQHF
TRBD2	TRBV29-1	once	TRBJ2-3	TGCAGCGTTGAAGGGCTAGCGGGGGGCACAGATACGCAGTATTTT	CSVEGLAGGTDTQYF
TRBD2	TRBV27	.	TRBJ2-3	TGTGCCAGCAGTTGGAGAGGGACTAGCGGGAGTGGGACAGATACGCAGTATTTT	CASSWRGTSGSGTDTQYF
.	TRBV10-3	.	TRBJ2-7	TGTGCCATCATCGATAGTCCCTATCGCCCCTACGAGCAGTACTTC	CAIIDSPYRPYEQYF
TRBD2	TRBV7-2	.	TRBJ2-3	TGTGCCAGCAGCATGGGACTAGCGGGAGTCGCAGATACGCAGTATTTT	CASSMGLAGVADTQYF
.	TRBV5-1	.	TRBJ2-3	TGCGCCAGCAGCTTGGGCCGCCCAGATACGCAGTATTTT	CASSLGRPDTQYF
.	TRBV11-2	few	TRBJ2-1	TGTGCCAGCAGCTTAAACCTCCCCCCAGGGCAGTTCTTC	CASSLNLPPGQFF